This TCR beta chain was observed in a study of blood T cell repertoires in COVID-19. Overall study: Samples taken during acute and convalescent COVID-19 were collected in the United States, Italy and Spain.

Authors' methods: Reference gene primer amplification yielded estimated nucleated cell counts. The data were produced by immunoSEQ multiplex PCR, yet TCRdb's version contains in-frame clones alone and is incomplete. The D gene and trimming were derived from the DNA, and the V and J assignments and clone size from that table. The repertoire holds 55,000 to 90,000 clones, roughly nine tenths seen once, with about 4% in the top ten. V lost 3 bases to trimming and J lost 9 bases; unmatched junction nucleotides: 5. Germline CDR1 reads SGHVS; CDR2 reads FNYEAQ. CDR3 size: 14 residues. The receptor was derived from a man in his sixties or seventies with active COVID-19. The genes are TRBV7-6 and TRBJ2-1; TRBD2 matches at 10 bases. Sequenced input: peripheral blood. CDR3: CASSLGSGRTEQFF. The CDR3 bases are TGTGCCAGCAGCTTGGGTAGCGGGAGGACTGAGCAGTTCTTC.